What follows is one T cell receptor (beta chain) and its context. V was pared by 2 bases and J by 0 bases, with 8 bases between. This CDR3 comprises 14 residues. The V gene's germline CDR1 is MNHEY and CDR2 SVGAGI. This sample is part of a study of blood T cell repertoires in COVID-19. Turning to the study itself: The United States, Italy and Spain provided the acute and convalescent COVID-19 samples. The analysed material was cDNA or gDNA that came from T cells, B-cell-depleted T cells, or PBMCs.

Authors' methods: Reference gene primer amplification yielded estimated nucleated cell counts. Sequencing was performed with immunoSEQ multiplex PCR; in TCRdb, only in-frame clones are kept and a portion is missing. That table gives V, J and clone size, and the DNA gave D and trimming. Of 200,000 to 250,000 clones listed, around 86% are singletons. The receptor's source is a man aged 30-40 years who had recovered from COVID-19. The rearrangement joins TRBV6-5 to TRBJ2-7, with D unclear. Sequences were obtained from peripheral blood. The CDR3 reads CASSYVGSSYEQYF. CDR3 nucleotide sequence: TGTGCCAGCAGTTACGTTGGCAGCTCCTACGAGCAGTACTTC.